The entry below describes one T cell receptor (beta chain). This record comes from a study of blood T cell repertoires in COVID-19. Turning to the study itself: COVID-19 samples from acute and convalescent phases originated in the United States, Italy and Spain.

The CDR3 is 17 residues long. Germline values: CDR1 SGHDN, CDR2 FVKESK. With 4 bases clipped from V and 4 bases from J, the junction kept 15 bases outside the gene matches. Authors' data handling: From reference gene primer amplification, estimates of nucleated cell counts were derived. Using immunoSEQ multiplex PCR, the repertoire was profiled, and TCRdb retains in-frame clones only, with some absent. V and J calls and clone size come straight from that table; D and trimming were deduced from the DNA. This table has under 140,000 clones, 88% appearing once. The sample comprised peripheral blood. The receptor was isolated from a woman in her forties or fifties with acute or convalescent COVID-19. The chain recombines TRBV14 with TRBJ2-7; 8 bases map to TRBD2. The CDR3 sequence is CASSRPGGRASGYEQYF. CDR3 nucleotide sequence: TGTGCCAGCAGCCGACCGGGAGGGCGTGCTAGCGGATACGAGCAGTACTTC.